This T cell receptor (beta chain) was retrieved from a study of CD8+ T cells in alopecia areata. The germline V gene has CDR1 GTSNPN and CDR2 SVGIG (reference sequence). This CDR3 is 15 amino acids long. V shed 1 base and J shed 3 bases, with 12 bases lying between them. Reverse transcribed after extraction, RNA yielded cDNA as the sequencing template. Clones were read by immunoSEQ multiplex PCR, and TCRdb kept only the in-frame ones, dropping some. The sample contains around 200,000 clones, roughly 50% of which appear only once. Treatment indicated: oral pan-JAK inhibitor, 5-10 mg twice daily. The chain combines TRBV30 with TRBJ1-4; tentative D call: TRBD1 (6 bases). Source: CD8+ T cells sorted from blood, taken at week 24, from a patient treated with tofacitinib. The source of this sequence is a human donor with alopecia areata. The CDR3 sequence: CAWSAGAQANEKLFF. The DNA for the CDR3 is TGTGCCTGGAGTGCAGGGGCGCAGGCTAATGAAAAACTGTTTTTT.